The subject of this entry is one TCR beta chain. As yet, its antigen is unknown. This entry belongs to a study of T cell repertoires in cytomegalovirus infection. Study-wide background: Matching HLA type and CMV infection were both indicated by public TCR beta signatures. Study conclusions and caveats: HLA-C-restricted CMV-specific TCR beta clonotypes were dominant in the ex vivo response. Frequencies of public TCR beta families were cumulated, and this identified carriers of CMV plus the relevant HLA.

CDR1 is MDHEN and CDR2 is SYDVKM in the germline V gene. CDR3 length: 17 amino acids. The J segment lost 4 bases and the V segment lost 3 bases, leaving 11 bases of the junction unmatched. Each CDR3 protein gets one entry after TCRdb re-called the reads with MiXCR. The sample shows 400,000 or so distinct CDR3 sequences, about a sixth of them seen only once. The sequenced sample consisted of PBMCs. This TCR derives from a human donor in good health (CMV status not recorded). Some clones in this sample may be carry-over from other donors' samples. The chain combines TRBV28 with TRBJ2-3, with 9 nucleotides matching TRBD2. The CDR3 nucleotides are TGTGCCAGCAGTTTTGGTCTAGCGGGATTAGGGGCAGATACGCAGTATTTT. This gives the protein CASSFGLAGLGADTQYF.